A selection of T cell receptor beta chains follows, all from one sample in a study of shared clonotypes between healthy human individuals. The repertoire was sequenced with immunoSEQ multiplex PCR; TCRdb's copy has only in-frame clones and lacks some. This repertoire shows a few million clones, 92% found once; its top ten account for 0.37%. The sample comprised naive CD4+ T cells from PBMCs. These receptors all stem from a man aged 18-30 years in good health. Some clones in this sample may be carry-over from other donors' samples. Both conserved end residues are part of each CDR3. D genes are given only for firm matches. Expanded clones get a size class; other rows say once, few or many, or leave the size out.

v_gene: TRBV7-8; abundance: -; j_gene: TRBJ1-1; d_gene: TRBD1; CDR3aa: CASSLSAYRGRDTEAFF; CDR3nt: TGTGCCAGCAGCCTATCCGCCTACAGGGGGCGCGACACTGAAGCTTTCTTT
v_gene: TRBV19; abundance: -; j_gene: TRBJ1-1; d_gene: -; CDR3aa: CASRGTGNTEAFF; CDR3nt: TGTGCCAGCAGAGGGACGGGGAACACTGAAGCTTTCTTT
v_gene: TRBV28; abundance: -; j_gene: TRBJ1-6; d_gene: -; CDR3aa: CASSLAGPRGHSPLHF; CDR3nt: TGTGCCAGCAGTTTAGCCGGGCCCCGTGGACATTCACCCCTCCACTTT
v_gene: TRBV5-1; abundance: -; j_gene: TRBJ2-3; d_gene: -; CDR3aa: CASRPTGELLYTQYF; CDR3nt: TGCGCCAGCAGACCCACGGGGGAACTCCTTTATACGCAGTATTTT
v_gene: TRBV6-1; abundance: once; j_gene: TRBJ1-5; d_gene: -; CDR3aa: CASSEKFNQPQHF; CDR3nt: TGTGCCAGCAGTGAAAAGTTCAATCAGCCCCAGCATTTT
v_gene: TRBV2; abundance: -; j_gene: TRBJ2-3; d_gene: -; CDR3aa: CASSVSVETDTQYF; CDR3nt: TGTGCCAGCAGTGTGTCGGTAGAAACAGATACGCAGTATTTT
v_gene: TRBV7-9; abundance: -; j_gene: TRBJ2-7; d_gene: -; CDR3aa: CASSLDQLSYEQYF; CDR3nt: TGTGCCAGCAGCTTAGATCAGCTCTCCTACGAGCAGTACTTC
v_gene: TRBV28; abundance: -; j_gene: TRBJ2-7; d_gene: -; CDR3aa: CASSFQGARDYEQYF; CDR3nt: TGTGCCAGCAGTTTTCAAGGGGCTAGAGACTACGAGCAGTACTTC
v_gene: TRBV5-6; abundance: -; j_gene: TRBJ1-2; d_gene: -; CDR3aa: CASSPTGPFWGYTF; CDR3nt: TGTGCCAGCAGCCCAACTGGGCCCTTTTGGGGCTACACCTTC
v_gene: TRBV11-3; abundance: -; j_gene: TRBJ2-1; d_gene: TRBD2; CDR3aa: CASSLDGLAGAFSYNEQFF; CDR3nt: TGTGCCAGCAGCTTAGATGGGCTAGCGGGAGCCTTCTCCTACAATGAGCAGTTCTTC
v_gene: TRBV6-5; abundance: -; j_gene: TRBJ1-2; d_gene: TRBD1; CDR3aa: CASRLTGGGYTF; CDR3nt: TGTGCCAGCAGATTAACAGGGGGTGGCTACACCTTC
v_gene: TRBV25-1; abundance: once; j_gene: TRBJ1-4; d_gene: -; CDR3aa: CASSEPSGTHEKLFF; CDR3nt: TGTGCCAGCAGTGAGCCCTCCGGGACCCATGAAAAACTGTTTTTT
v_gene: TRBV5-1; abundance: -; j_gene: TRBJ2-5; d_gene: -; CDR3aa: CASSFSNQETQYF; CDR3nt: TGCGCCAGCAGCTTTTCCAATCAAGAGACCCAGTACTTC
v_gene: TRBV27; abundance: -; j_gene: TRBJ2-7; d_gene: TRBD1; CDR3aa: CASSKSGTGAYEQYF; CDR3nt: TGTGCCAGCAGTAAGTCCGGGACAGGTGCCTACGAGCAGTACTTC
v_gene: TRBV6-1; abundance: -; j_gene: TRBJ2-5; d_gene: TRBD1; CDR3aa: CASIKWQGAGETQYF; CDR3nt: TGTGCCAGCATTAAGTGGCAGGGGGCCGGAGAGACCCAGTACTTC
v_gene: TRBV9; abundance: few; j_gene: TRBJ1-1; d_gene: -; CDR3aa: CASSVVAGTEAFF; CDR3nt: TGTGCCAGCAGCGTAGTAGCGGGGACTGAAGCTTTCTTT
v_gene: TRBV28; abundance: -; j_gene: TRBJ1-3; d_gene: -; CDR3aa: CASSFWGSRNTIYF; CDR3nt: TGTGCCAGCAGTTTTTGGGGGTCGAGAAACACCATATATTTT
v_gene: TRBV28; abundance: -; j_gene: TRBJ2-2; d_gene: -; CDR3aa: CASSLWPGKNTGELFF; CDR3nt: TGTGCCAGCAGTTTATGGCCGGGGAAGAACACCGGGGAGCTGTTTTTT
v_gene: TRBV9; abundance: -; j_gene: TRBJ2-5; d_gene: -; CDR3aa: CASSVGSPKETQYF; CDR3nt: TGTGCCAGCAGCGTTGGTTCCCCTAAAGAGACCCAGTACTTC
v_gene: TRBV6-5; abundance: -; j_gene: TRBJ1-6; d_gene: -; CDR3aa: CASGRGSSYNSPLHF; CDR3nt: TGTGCCAGCGGCAGGGGTAGCTCCTATAATTCACCCCTCCACTTT
v_gene: TRBV19; abundance: -; j_gene: TRBJ2-7; d_gene: -; CDR3aa: CASSIRGGTSSYEQYF; CDR3nt: TGTGCCAGTAGTATAAGAGGCGGGACCTCCTCCTACGAGCAGTACTTC
v_gene: TRBV5-1; abundance: -; j_gene: TRBJ1-4; d_gene: -; CDR3aa: CASSLTVYHEKLFF; CDR3nt: TGCGCCAGCAGCCTGACAGTCTATCATGAAAAACTGTTTTTT
v_gene: TRBV7-2; abundance: -; j_gene: TRBJ2-5; d_gene: -; CDR3aa: CASSVSQETQYF; CDR3nt: TGTGCCAGCAGCGTATCCCAAGAGACCCAGTACTTC
v_gene: TRBV6-1; abundance: -; j_gene: TRBJ1-2; d_gene: -; CDR3aa: CASQKERGDYGYTF; CDR3nt: TGTGCCAGCCAAAAGGAAAGGGGCGACTATGGCTACACCTTC
v_gene: TRBV28; abundance: -; j_gene: TRBJ1-2; d_gene: TRBD1; CDR3aa: CASSPGGTVPGVAF; CDR3nt: TGTGCCAGCAGCCCAGGGGGGACAGTCCCTGGGGTAGCCTTC
v_gene: TRBV28; abundance: -; j_gene: TRBJ2-1; d_gene: -; CDR3aa: CASSPQGPHSYNEQFF; CDR3nt: TGTGCCAGCAGTCCACAGGGACCTCACTCCTACAATGAGCAGTTCTTC
v_gene: TRBV5-1; abundance: -; j_gene: TRBJ2-1; d_gene: -; CDR3aa: CASSLVGGKNNEQFF; CDR3nt: TGCGCCAGCAGCTTGGTTGGTGGGAAGAACAATGAGCAGTTCTTC
v_gene: TRBV5-1; abundance: -; j_gene: TRBJ2-1; d_gene: TRBD2; CDR3aa: CASSSPSGANEQFF; CDR3nt: TGCGCCAGCAGCTCGCCGAGCGGGGCAAATGAGCAGTTCTTC
v_gene: TRBV6-1; abundance: -; j_gene: TRBJ1-4; d_gene: -; CDR3aa: CASSLGQSDEKLFF; CDR3nt: TGTGCCAGCAGTCTAGGACAATCGGATGAAAAACTGTTTTTT
v_gene: TRBV19; abundance: -; j_gene: TRBJ1-1; d_gene: -; CDR3aa: CASSIVGGSVNTEAFF; CDR3nt: TGTGCCAGTAGTATAGTGGGGGGGTCGGTGAACACTGAAGCTTTCTTT
v_gene: TRBV18; abundance: -; j_gene: TRBJ2-7; d_gene: TRBD2; CDR3aa: CASGGLAGSEEQYF; CDR3nt: TGTGCCAGCGGGGGACTAGCGGGATCTGAAGAGCAGTACTTC
v_gene: TRBV18; abundance: -; j_gene: TRBJ2-7; d_gene: -; CDR3aa: CASSPAIGLLAYEQYF; CDR3nt: TGTGCCAGCTCACCTGCCATTGGGCTTCTTGCCTACGAGCAGTACTTC
v_gene: TRBV6-1; abundance: -; j_gene: TRBJ2-7; d_gene: -; CDR3aa: CASSEGGADTYEQYF; CDR3nt: TGTGCCAGCAGTGAAGGGGGGGCAGATACCTACGAGCAGTACTTC
v_gene: TRBV6-6; abundance: -; j_gene: TRBJ2-2; d_gene: -; CDR3aa: CASRGTTNTGELFF; CDR3nt: TGTGCCAGCAGGGGGACAACGAACACCGGGGAGCTGTTTTTT
v_gene: TRBV11-2; abundance: few; j_gene: TRBJ1-1; d_gene: -; CDR3aa: CASSLAGTASAFF; CDR3nt: TGTGCCAGCAGCTTAGCCGGGACGGCATCAGCTTTCTTT
v_gene: TRBV5-6; abundance: -; j_gene: TRBJ2-1; d_gene: -; CDR3aa: CASSSSPGPKGDEQFF; CDR3nt: TGTGCCAGCAGCAGTTCCCCCGGGCCTAAGGGAGATGAGCAGTTCTTC
v_gene: TRBV7-3; abundance: -; j_gene: TRBJ2-7; d_gene: -; CDR3aa: CASSLGQYYEQYF; CDR3nt: TGTGCCAGCAGCTTAGGACAGTACTACGAGCAGTACTTC
v_gene: TRBV5-1; abundance: -; j_gene: TRBJ2-3; d_gene: TRBD2; CDR3aa: CASSKTSANTDTQYF; CDR3nt: TGCGCCAGCAGCAAAACTAGCGCCAACACAGATACGCAGTATTTT
v_gene: TRBV9; abundance: -; j_gene: TRBJ2-7; d_gene: TRBD2; CDR3aa: CASSVLAGGPYEQYF; CDR3nt: TGTGCCAGCAGCGTTCTAGCGGGAGGGCCCTACGAGCAGTACTTC
v_gene: TRBV5-4; abundance: -; j_gene: TRBJ2-3; d_gene: -; CDR3aa: CASSLRLASTDTQYF; CDR3nt: TGTGCCAGCAGCTTGAGGCTAGCCAGCACAGATACGCAGTATTTT
v_gene: TRBV7-3; abundance: -; j_gene: TRBJ2-1; d_gene: TRBD2; CDR3aa: CASSLLRTSVNEQFF; CDR3nt: TGTGCCAGCAGCTTACTTCGGACTAGCGTAAATGAGCAGTTCTTC
v_gene: TRBV18; abundance: -; j_gene: TRBJ1-4; d_gene: -; CDR3aa: CASSPGTPYNEKLFF; CDR3nt: TGTGCCAGCTCGCCCGGGACCCCTTATAATGAAAAACTGTTTTTT
v_gene: TRBV5-4; abundance: -; j_gene: TRBJ2-2; d_gene: -; CDR3aa: CASSFQVSTGELFF; CDR3nt: TGTGCCAGCAGCTTCCAGGTCTCCACCGGGGAGCTGTTTTTT
v_gene: TRBV10-1; abundance: -; j_gene: TRBJ2-3; d_gene: -; CDR3aa: CASSVSAARLGADTQYF; CDR3nt: TGCGCCAGCAGTGTTAGTGCGGCCCGGCTCGGGGCAGATACGCAGTATTTT
v_gene: TRBV5-1; abundance: -; j_gene: TRBJ2-6; d_gene: -; CDR3aa: CASTRSGANVLTF; CDR3nt: TGCGCCAGCACGCGATCTGGGGCCAACGTCCTGACTTTC
v_gene: TRBV28; abundance: -; j_gene: TRBJ2-5; d_gene: -; CDR3aa: CASSLPDRETQYF; CDR3nt: TGTGCCAGCAGTTTACCGGACAGAGAGACCCAGTACTTC
v_gene: TRBV2; abundance: -; j_gene: TRBJ2-1; d_gene: -; CDR3aa: CASSMAGYNEQFF; CDR3nt: TGTGCCAGCAGTATGGCGGGGTACAATGAGCAGTTCTTC
v_gene: TRBV28; abundance: -; j_gene: TRBJ2-1; d_gene: TRBD2; CDR3aa: CATIWAGAYNEQFF; CDR3nt: TGTGCCACCATCTGGGCGGGAGCCTACAATGAGCAGTTCTTC
v_gene: TRBV10-3; abundance: -; j_gene: TRBJ2-7; d_gene: TRBD1; CDR3aa: CAISVGDRGSYEQYF; CDR3nt: TGTGCCATCAGTGTAGGGGACAGGGGGTCCTACGAGCAGTACTTC
v_gene: TRBV19; abundance: -; j_gene: TRBJ1-2; d_gene: -; CDR3aa: CASSVTGRWDYGYTF; CDR3nt: TGTGCCAGTAGTGTTACAGGGCGCTGGGACTATGGCTACACCTTC
v_gene: TRBV7-9; abundance: -; j_gene: TRBJ1-1; d_gene: -; CDR3aa: CASSLGALTGAMNTEAFF; CDR3nt: TGTGCCAGCAGCTTAGGGGCCCTGACGGGAGCTATGAACACTGAAGCTTTCTTT
v_gene: TRBV5-1; abundance: -; j_gene: TRBJ2-7; d_gene: TRBD2; CDR3aa: CASSLTAGAYEQYF; CDR3nt: TGCGCCAGCAGCTTGACGGCGGGAGCCTACGAGCAGTACTTC
v_gene: TRBV19; abundance: -; j_gene: TRBJ2-1; d_gene: -; CDR3aa: CASSPQGSSYNEQFF; CDR3nt: TGTGCCAGTAGTCCGCAGGGAAGCTCCTACAATGAGCAGTTCTTC
v_gene: TRBV6-6; abundance: -; j_gene: TRBJ2-3; d_gene: TRBD2; CDR3aa: CASSSAGLAFDTQYF; CDR3nt: TGTGCCAGCAGTTCCGCGGGACTAGCTTTTGATACGCAGTATTTT
v_gene: TRBV10-3; abundance: -; j_gene: TRBJ2-7; d_gene: -; CDR3aa: CAISGRYEQYF; CDR3nt: TGTGCCATCAGCGGGAGATACGAGCAGTACTTC
v_gene: TRBV6-1; abundance: -; j_gene: TRBJ1-5; d_gene: -; CDR3aa: CASSVTALANQPQHF; CDR3nt: TGTGCCAGCAGTGTGACAGCGTTAGCCAATCAGCCCCAGCATTTT
v_gene: TRBV10-3; abundance: -; j_gene: TRBJ1-5; d_gene: TRBD1; CDR3aa: CAISADRGLGQPQHF; CDR3nt: TGTGCCATCAGTGCGGACAGGGGGCTTGGACAGCCCCAGCATTTT
v_gene: TRBV21-1; abundance: -; j_gene: TRBJ1-3; d_gene: -; CDR3aa: CASSTRQGGSGNTIYF; CDR3nt: TGTGCCAGCAGCACCCGACAGGGAGGCTCTGGAAACACCATATATTTT
v_gene: TRBV28; abundance: -; j_gene: TRBJ2-7; d_gene: -; CDR3aa: CASSPGVAVTYEQYF; CDR3nt: TGTGCCAGCAGTCCCGGGGTAGCGGTGACCTACGAGCAGTACTTC
v_gene: TRBV28; abundance: once; j_gene: TRBJ2-7; d_gene: -; CDR3aa: CASSLSGLDEQYF; CDR3nt: TGTGCCAGCAGTTTGAGCGGACTGGACGAGCAGTACTTC